These 19 T cell receptor beta chains share one sample of origin, sequenced in a study of human T cells and chemical hapten exposure. Via MiXCR, TCRdb re-called the RACE reads, giving one row per CDR3 protein. The sample consists of about 200,000 distinct CDR3 sequences, 24% of them appearing once. The time point here: patch test 3, about 24 weeks after DPC sensitization. Treatment in this sample: therapeutic diphenylcyclopropenone sensitization with weekly scalp DPC. The material was whole blood, obtained in connection with sensitization to the hapten diphenylcyclopropenone (DPC). The receptor set was obtained from a woman in her 40s with alopecia areata. Some clones in this sample may be carry-over from other donors' samples.

The V and J genes are TRBV6-5 and TRBJ2-3; 8 positions match TRBD2. CDR3 length equals 14 residues. Germline V gives CDR1 MNHEY, CDR2 SVGAGI. With 6 bases clipped from V and 4 bases from J, the junction kept 6 bases outside the gene matches. CDR3 nucleotides: TGTGCCAGCAGCCGGGAGGGCCGGTCAGATACGCAGTATTTT. Translating gives CASSREGRSDTQYF.

This clonotype was recorded a few times. The V gene is TRBV24-1, the J gene TRBJ2-1; 10 bases are shared with TRBD2. V dropped 1 base and J dropped 5; count of bases not matched to a gene: 4. Looked up from germline, CDR1 is KGHDR and CDR2 is SFDVKD. The CDR3 has 16 residues. The CDR3 loop is CATSDFGLAGDNEQFF. DNA of the CDR3: TGTGCCACCAGTGATTTTGGGCTAGCGGGGGACAATGAGCAGTTCTTC.

The CDR3 sequence is CASSYARRDEQFF. The CDR3 DNA reads TGTGCCAGCAGTTACGCTAGGAGGGATGAGCAGTTCTTC. The rearrangement uses TRBV6-5 and TRBJ2-1, with a weak D call TRBD2 (6 bases). The V end was cut by 2 bases, the J end by 8 bases, with 10 bases between. The length of the CDR3 is 13 residues. Germline values: CDR1 MNHEY, CDR2 SVGAGI.

This clonotype appeared a few times. This chain links TRBV20-1 with TRBJ1-2, with D perhaps matching TRBD1 (5 bases). Trimming left V 0 bases short and J 4 bases short, with 12 bases between. This CDR3 is built from 14 residues. The germline V gene encodes CDR1 DFQATT and CDR2 SNEGSKA (reference sequence). The CDR3 reads CSARDMQGRYGYTF. DNA of the CDR3: TGCAGTGCTAGAGATATGCAGGGCCGCTATGGCTACACCTTC.

The CDR3: CASRLTGYQPQHF. CDR3 DNA sequence: TGTGCCAGCAGACTGACAGGGTATCAGCCCCAGCATTTT. The chain uses TRBV6-2 or TRBV6-3 and TRBJ1-5; 7 nucleotides line up with TRBD1. Losses at the gene ends were 6 bases for V and 5 bases for J; bases not matched to a gene: 4. The CDR3 consists of 13 residues. CDR1 MNHEY and CDR2 SVGEGT come from the germline V gene.

There are a few counts of this clonotype. The genes are TRBV4-1 and TRBJ2-3; 7 positions match TRBD2. The germline V gene has CDR1 MGHRA and CDR2 YSYEKL. This CDR3 spans 16 amino acids. V lost 3 bases to trimming and J lost 0 bases; unmatched junction nucleotides: 6. CDR3: CASSQWEGVSTDTQYF. CDR3 DNA: TGCGCCAGCAGCCAGTGGGAGGGAGTTAGCACAGATACGCAGTATTTT.

The V gene is TRBV7-2, the J gene TRBJ2-2, with D unresolved. Trimming removed 2 bases at V and 0 bases at J, with 7 bases between. The length of the CDR3 is 15 residues. CDR1 and CDR2 from the germline V gene are SGHTA and FQGNSA. In DNA form, the CDR3 reads TGTGCCAGCAGCTTACACGGAACGAACACCGGGGAGCTGTTTTTT. It encodes CASSLHGTNTGELFF.

The chain has TRBV28 and TRBJ1-5, with a possible D match to TRBD1 (5 bases). CDR3 length equals 14 residues. The germline V gene has CDR1 MDHEN and CDR2 SYDVKM. With 5 bases removed from V and 6 bases from J, the gap between germline ends came to 14 bases. CDR3 DNA: TGTGCCAGCAGTCTCGGGGGGTTCAGTCAGCCCCAGCATTTT. It codes for CASSLGGFSQPQHF.

The chain joins TRBV5-4 to TRBJ2-7; maybe TRBD2 (6 bases). Germline-derived CDR1 and CDR2 are SGHNT and YYREEE (reference sequence). The V and J ends lost 4 bases and 2 bases respectively, with 16 bases between them. The CDR3 runs to 15 residues. The CDR3 loop reads CASSPNPGGTYEQYF. CDR3 coding DNA: TGTGCCAGCAGCCCCAATCCCGGGGGAACCTACGAGCAGTACTTC.

This clonotype has only a few counts. This chain connects TRBV27 to TRBJ2-7; 7 positions agree with TRBD2. This CDR3 comprises 15 residues. With V trimmed by 6 bases and J by 5 bases, 13 bases remained unmatched. Germline V CDR1 and CDR2: MNHEY, SMNVEV (reference sequence). This chain's CDR3 is CASSRSGYPGNEQYF. In DNA, the CDR3 is TGTGCCAGCAGCCGTAGCGGGTACCCCGGAAACGAGCAGTACTTC.

This clonotype was detected only a few times. The V call is TRBV20-1, the J call TRBJ1-1; a possible D gene is TRBD1 (5 bases). V was clipped by 4 bases and J by 0 bases, with 12 bases between them. The CDR3 loop spans 14 amino acids. From germline, CDR1 is DFQATT and CDR2 SNEGSKA (reference sequence). Written as DNA, the CDR3 is TGCAGTGCTATCCGACAGATGATGAACACTGAAGCTTTCTTT. It is translated as CSAIRQMMNTEAFF.

The gene calls are TRBV28 and TRBJ2-2; 13 bases are a match to TRBD2. There are 13 residues in the CDR3. The germline V gene has CDR1 MDHEN and CDR2 SYDVKM. After removal of 5 bases from V and 12 bases from J, the junction contained 3 bases not matched to a gene. The CDR3 bases are TGTGCCAGCAGTGGGACTAGCGGGATGAAGCTGTTTTTT. This sequence encodes CASSGTSGMKLFF.

This clonotype was detected ten times or more. The chain uses TRBV10-3 and TRBJ2-1; 10 nucleotides agree with TRBD1. This CDR3 has 14 amino acids. V dropped 6 bases and J dropped 8; count of bases not matched to a gene: 7. In germline, CDR1 is ENHRY, CDR2 SYGVKD. The DNA for the CDR3 is TGTGCCATCAGGGGGGACAGGGGCCGGGATGAGCAGTTCTTC. This gives the protein CAIRGDRGRDEQFF.

This clonotype was detected only a few times. The genes are TRBV3-1 and TRBJ2-3; weak D call: TRBD2 (7 bases). The ends were cut back, 4 bases at V and 5 bases at J, with 19 bases in the middle. CDR3 length: 16 amino acids. The germline CDR1 and CDR2 sequences are LGHDT and YNNKEL (reference sequence). CDR3 protein: CASSLRLGGAGDTQYF. CDR3 coding DNA: TGTGCCAGCAGCCTCCGGCTGGGGGGGGCCGGAGATACGCAGTATTTT.

The V and J genes are TRBV5-4 and TRBJ2-7; the D call may be TRBD1 or TRBD2 (5 bases each). V lost 9 bases to trimming and J lost 4 bases, with 11 bases between them. Per the germline V gene, CDR1 is SGHNT and CDR2 is YYREEE (reference sequence). CDR3 length: 11 amino acids. CDR3 residues: CATGQSYEQYF. Here the CDR3 DNA reads TGTGCCACGGGGCAATCATACGAGCAGTACTTC.

This clonotype was found many times. The rearrangement joins TRBV20-1 to TRBJ2-3; D tentatively fits TRBD1 or TRBD2 (5 bases each). CDR1 and CDR2 from the germline V gene are DFQATT and SNEGSKA (reference sequence). The V and J ends lost 6 bases and 2 bases respectively, with 15 bases between them. The length of the CDR3 is 14 residues. CDR3: CSAPPGGHTDTQYF. In DNA, the CDR3 is TGCAGTGCCCCCCCTGGGGGTCACACAGATACGCAGTATTTT.

The gene calls are TRBV6-6 and TRBJ1-1, with D unclear. CDR1 and CDR2 (germline): MNHNY, SVGAGI (reference sequence). This CDR3 spans 15 amino acids. The V end lost 0 bases, the J end lost 0 bases, and 8 bases lay between the germline ends. The CDR3 DNA is TGTGCCAGCAGTTACTCCGGACTGGTGAACACTGAAGCTTTCTTT. Translation: CASSYSGLVNTEAFF.

The rearrangement joins TRBV7-2 to TRBJ2-7; possibly TRBD2 for D (6 bases). Germline V CDR1 and CDR2: SGHTA, FQGNSA. The CDR3 is 15 amino acids. V was pared by 3 bases and J by 0 bases, with 12 bases between. The CDR3 DNA follows: TGTGCCAGCAGCTTGTTCCGGGGGAGCTCCTACGAGCAGTACTTC. Amino acid sequence: CASSLFRGSSYEQYF.

This clonotype was counted a few times. V usage is TRBV20-1 and J usage is TRBJ2-1; D gene unclear. The germline gives CDR1 DFQATT, CDR2 SNEGSKA (reference sequence). V gave up 7 bases and J gave up 6 bases, with 4 bases separating them. The CDR3 has 9 amino acids. CDR3 bases: TGCAGTGGGCGCAATGAGCAGTTCTTC. It codes for CSGRNEQFF.